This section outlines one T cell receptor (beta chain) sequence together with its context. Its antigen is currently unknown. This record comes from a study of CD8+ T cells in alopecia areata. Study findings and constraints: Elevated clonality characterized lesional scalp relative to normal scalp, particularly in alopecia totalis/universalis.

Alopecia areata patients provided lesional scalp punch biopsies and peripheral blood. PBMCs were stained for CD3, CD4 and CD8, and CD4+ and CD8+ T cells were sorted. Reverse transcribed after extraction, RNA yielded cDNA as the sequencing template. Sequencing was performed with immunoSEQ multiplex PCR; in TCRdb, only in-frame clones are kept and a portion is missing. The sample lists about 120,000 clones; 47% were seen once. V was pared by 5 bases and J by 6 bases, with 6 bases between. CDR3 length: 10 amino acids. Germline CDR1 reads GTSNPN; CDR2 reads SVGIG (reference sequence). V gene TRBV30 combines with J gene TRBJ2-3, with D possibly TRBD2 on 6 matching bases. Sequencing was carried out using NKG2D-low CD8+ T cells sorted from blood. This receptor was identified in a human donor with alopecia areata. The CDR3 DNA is TGTGCCTGGGCGGGGGATACGCAGTATTTT. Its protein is CAWAGDTQYF.